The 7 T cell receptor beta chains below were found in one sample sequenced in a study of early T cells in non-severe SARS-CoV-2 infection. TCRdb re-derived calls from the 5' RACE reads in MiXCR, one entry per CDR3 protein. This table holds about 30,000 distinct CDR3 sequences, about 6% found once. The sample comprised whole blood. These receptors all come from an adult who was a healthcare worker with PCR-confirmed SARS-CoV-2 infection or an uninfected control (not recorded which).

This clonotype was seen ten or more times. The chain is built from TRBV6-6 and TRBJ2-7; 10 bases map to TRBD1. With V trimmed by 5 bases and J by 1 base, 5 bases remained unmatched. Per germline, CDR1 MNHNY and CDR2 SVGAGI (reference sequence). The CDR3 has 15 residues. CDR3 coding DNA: TGTGCCAGCAGTCCCCGGGACAGGGGTTCCTACGAGCAGTACTTC. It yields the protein CASSPRDRGSYEQYF.

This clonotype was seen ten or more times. CDR3 region: CASSPRETQYF. CDR3 sequence (DNA): TGTGCCAGCAGTCCCCGAGAGACCCAGTACTTC. The chain has TRBV12-3 or TRBV12-4 and TRBJ2-5; D ambiguous. Trimming took off 5 bases at V and 4 bases at J, with 5 bases between the two ends. The CDR3 sequence is 11 residues long.

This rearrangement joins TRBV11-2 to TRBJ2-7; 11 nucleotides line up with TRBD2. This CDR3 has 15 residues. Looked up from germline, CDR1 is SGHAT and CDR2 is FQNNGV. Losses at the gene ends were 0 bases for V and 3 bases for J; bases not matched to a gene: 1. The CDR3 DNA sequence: TGTGCCAGCAGCTTAGAAACTAGCGGGAGCTACGAGCAGTACTTC. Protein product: CASSLETSGSYEQYF. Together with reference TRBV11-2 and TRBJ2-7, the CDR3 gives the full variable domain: EAGVAQSPRYKIIEKRQSVAFWCNPISGHATLYWYQQILGQGPKLLIQFQNNGVVDDSQLPKDRFSAERLKGVDSTLKIQPAKLEDSAVYLCASSLETSGSYEQYFGPGTRLTVT.

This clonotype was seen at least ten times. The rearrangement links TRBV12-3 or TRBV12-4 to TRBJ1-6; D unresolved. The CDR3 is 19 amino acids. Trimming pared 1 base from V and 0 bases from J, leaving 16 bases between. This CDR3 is CASSLGPTTQSSYNSPLHF. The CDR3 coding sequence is TGTGCCAGCAGTTTAGGGCCAACGACCCAGAGCTCCTATAATTCACCCCTCCACTTT.

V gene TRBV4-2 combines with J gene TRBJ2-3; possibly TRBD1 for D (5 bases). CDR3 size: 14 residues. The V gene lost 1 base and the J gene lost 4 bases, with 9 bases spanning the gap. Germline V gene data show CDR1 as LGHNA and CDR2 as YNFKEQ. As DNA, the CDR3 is TGTGCCAGCAGCCAAGGGGGCAGCGCAGATACGCAGTATTTT. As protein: CASSQGGSADTQYF.

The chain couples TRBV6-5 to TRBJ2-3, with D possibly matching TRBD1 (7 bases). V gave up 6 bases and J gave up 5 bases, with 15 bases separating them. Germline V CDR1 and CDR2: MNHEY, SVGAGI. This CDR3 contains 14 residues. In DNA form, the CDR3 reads TGTGCCAGCAGCCGCCAGGGGGGACGAGATACGCAGTATTTT. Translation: CASSRQGGRDTQYF.

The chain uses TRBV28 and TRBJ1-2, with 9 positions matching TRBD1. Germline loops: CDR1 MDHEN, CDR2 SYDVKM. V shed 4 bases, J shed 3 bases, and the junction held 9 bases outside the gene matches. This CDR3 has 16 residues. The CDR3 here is CASSSAQRTGDYGYTF. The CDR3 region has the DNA TGTGCCAGCAGTTCCGCGCAGAGGACAGGGGACTATGGCTACACCTTC.